This TCR beta chain was sequenced during a study of blood T cell repertoires in COVID-19 (dated by TCRdb to 2020 to 2021). Describing the broader study: The collaborator samples originated in the United States, Italy and Spain and spanned the acute and convalescent phases of COVID-19. The prospective study material was composed of cDNA or gDNA derived from T cells, B-cell-depleted T cells, or PBMCs. Deeply sampled blood TCRbeta repertoires from subjects exposed to, actively infected with, or recovered from COVID-19 were included in the dataset. A freely available public database, intended as a resource for researchers studying the immune response to SARS-CoV-2, is where the repertoires were released. Samples came from the ongoing ImmuneRACE study (first 160 participants) plus 1,254 subjects from 6 global collaborators. A de-identified subject ID, COVID-19 status, age in years and sex were almost always included in the sample metadata. Where HLA class I and class II types were available, the types were taken from metadata supplied by the sample provider, not from assay-based typing. The full study reports these points: How much clinical and demographic metadata was included differed by source and by participant, and the metadata was provided uncurated.

Collaborating institutions collected whole blood in K2EDTA tubes following their own protocols. For TCRbeta analysis, collaborator samples were shipped as frozen whole blood, as isolated PBMCs, or as DNA extracted from either sample type. This clone has only one observation. Its antigen remains undetermined. Qualities for individual bases were not recorded, and no much larger clone is one base off. TCRbeta CDR3 regions were amplified from genomic DNA by means of the immunoSEQ Assay, a bias-controlled multiplex PCR. In the paper's pipeline: The number of nucleated cells in each sample was estimated by amplification of reference gene primers within the assay. To quantify the absolute abundance of each unique TCRbeta CDR3 rearrangement, sequence reads were collapsed and filtered. For each sample, productive Simpson clonality was calculated by taking the square root of Simpson's diversity index across productive rearrangements. TCRdb re-hosts the immuneACCESS table, in-frame sequences only. Its copies lack some clones; in the studies checked, an unresolved V gene accounts for under half of them, and the cause for the rest is not known. V and J calls and clone size follow that table, whereas D and trimming were derived from the DNA. Counted in this sample were 75,000 to 95,000 clones; 85% to 90% of them appeared once. The top ten hold roughly a fifth of the sample.

Based on the germline V gene, the CDR1 and CDR2 sequences are SGHTS and YDEGEE. Germline trimming amounts to 0 bases on V and 7 bases on J, with 8 as the count of junction bases outside the gene matches. The CDR3 holds 16 amino acids from the cysteine to the phenylalanine. Only the CDR3 region is kept as DNA, spanning 48 bases read in frame from base 1. The sequence derives from a human donor in a cohort sampled during active COVID-19. This sequence uses TRBV5-8 and TRBJ2-3; TRBD2 aligns with 10 central bases. Sequencing was performed on peripheral blood. CDR3 loop: CASSLAPSGGIHTQYF. The base sequence is TGTGCCAGCAGCTTGGCCCCTAGCGGGGGCATCCATACGCAGTATTTT.